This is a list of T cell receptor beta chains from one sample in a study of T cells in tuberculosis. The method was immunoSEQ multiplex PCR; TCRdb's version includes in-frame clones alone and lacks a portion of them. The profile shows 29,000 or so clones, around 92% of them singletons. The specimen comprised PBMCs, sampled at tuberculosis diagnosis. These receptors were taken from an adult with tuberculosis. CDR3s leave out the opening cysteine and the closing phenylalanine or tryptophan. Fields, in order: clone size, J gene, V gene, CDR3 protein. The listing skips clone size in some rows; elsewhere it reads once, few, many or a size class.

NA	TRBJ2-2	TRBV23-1	ASSQSRFEGSGELF
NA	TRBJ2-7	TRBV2	ASIISGGAFYEQY
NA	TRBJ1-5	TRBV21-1	ASSKSPGVGGVSNQPQH
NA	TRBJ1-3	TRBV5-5	ASSLEGASGNTIY
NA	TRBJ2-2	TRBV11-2	ASSLGGGQAVKKAGELF
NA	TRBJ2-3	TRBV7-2	ASSSSGAGTDTQY
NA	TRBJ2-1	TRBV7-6	ASSSYQGGEQF
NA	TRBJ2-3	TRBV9	ASSVGASAADTQY
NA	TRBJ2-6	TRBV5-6	ASNPLTFDSSGANVLT
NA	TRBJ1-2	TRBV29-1	SVSQGDVGYT
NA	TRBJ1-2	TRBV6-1	ATFDRGQWGYT
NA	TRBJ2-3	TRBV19	ASSPGLAGGLTPLDTQY
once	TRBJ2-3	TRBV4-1	ASSQPLGRDTQY
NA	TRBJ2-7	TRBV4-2	ASSQATGFYEQY
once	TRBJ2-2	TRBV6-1	ASKEGPFWELF
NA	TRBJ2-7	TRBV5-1	ASSLLSGRVYEQY
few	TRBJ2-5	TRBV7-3	ASSAHEGGTQY
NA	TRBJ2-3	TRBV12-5	ASGPDRPSTDTQY
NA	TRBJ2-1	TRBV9	ASSETLRGGQNEQF
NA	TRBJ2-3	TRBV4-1	ASSRTSGGAEDTQY
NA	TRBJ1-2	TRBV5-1	ASSLVSGEANYGYT
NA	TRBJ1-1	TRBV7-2	ASSTRRTGGNTEAF
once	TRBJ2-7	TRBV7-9	ASSLGGTGAYEQY
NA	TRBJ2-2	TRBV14	ASSQTAGELF
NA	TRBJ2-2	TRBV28	ASSFLVFGELF
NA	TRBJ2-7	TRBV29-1	SALTETYEQY
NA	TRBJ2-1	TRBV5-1	ASSWGQGTEQF
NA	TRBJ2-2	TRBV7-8	ASSPRTGGSGELF
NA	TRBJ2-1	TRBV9	ASSVLGQLAGGPGYNEQF
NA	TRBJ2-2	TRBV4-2	ASSQEPGQGENTGELF
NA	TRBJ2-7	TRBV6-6	ASTPQGGTYEQY
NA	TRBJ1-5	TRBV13	ASSLGAGPNSPQH
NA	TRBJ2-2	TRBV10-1	ASSDTAGSGTGELF
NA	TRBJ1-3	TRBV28	ASRAGPGNTIY
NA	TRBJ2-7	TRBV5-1	ASSLTSISYEQY
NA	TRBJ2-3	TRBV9	ASSWRPSTDTQY
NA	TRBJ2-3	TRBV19	ASSIGTGYSTDTQY
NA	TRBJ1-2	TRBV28	ASSLSTGGYGYT